A selection of T cell receptor beta chains follows, all from one sample in a study of blood T cell repertoires in COVID-19. TCRdb's table, derived via immunoSEQ multiplex PCR, lists solely in-frame clones and lacks some. Among about 140,000 clones listed, around 87% were seen once. Sequenced material: peripheral blood. These TCRs come from a human donor in a cohort sampled during active COVID-19. The CDR3 runs from the conserved cysteine through the conserved F or W. D genes are given only for firm matches. Not all rows give a size; the values are once, few, many and, for expanded clones, a class.

v_call,d_call,clone_size,j_call,cdr3_nt,cdr3_aa
TRBV15,.,.,TRBJ2-2,TGTGCCACCAGCAGAGACGGCCTCAGGTTGATGAACACCGGGGAGCTGTTTTTT,CATSRDGLRLMNTGELFF
TRBV29-1,.,.,TRBJ2-7,TGCAGCGTTACGTACAGCAGCTCCTACGAGCAGTACTTC,CSVTYSSSYEQYF
TRBV18,.,.,TRBJ1-1,TGTGCCAGCTCACCACAGGGAGACACTGAAGCTTTCTTT,CASSPQGDTEAFF
TRBV5-6,.,.,TRBJ2-5,TGTGCCAGCAGGGGAGGGGGGAACCCGGGAGAGACCCAGTACTTC,CASRGGGNPGETQYF
TRBV11-2,.,few,TRBJ2-2,TGTGCCAGCAACAATAGAGGGACTGATTACACCGGGGAGCTGTTTTTT,CASNNRGTDYTGELFF
TRBV6-5,.,.,TRBJ1-2,TGTGCCAGCAGCTCTCACGGAGTAGATGGCTACACCTTC,CASSSHGVDGYTF
TRBV9,TRBD2,.,TRBJ2-1,TGTGCCAGCAGCCCTGCCGGGGGGGCGTACAATGAGCAGTTCTTC,CASSPAGGAYNEQFF
TRBV6-5,.,.,TRBJ2-7,TGTGCCAGCAGTTCCGGGGGAGGAGGTTCCTACGAGCAGTACTTC,CASSSGGGGSYEQYF
TRBV28,TRBD1,.,TRBJ1-5,TGTGCCAGCAGACCAACGGGCAGGGGGATTCAGCCCCAGCATTTT,CASRPTGRGIQPQHF
TRBV2,.,.,TRBJ2-5,TGTGCCAGCAGTGTGGGGGCGGAGACCCAGTACTTC,CASSVGAETQYF
TRBV6-5,.,.,TRBJ2-3,TGTGCCAGCGACAGGTTAAGCACAGATACGCAGTATTTT,CASDRLSTDTQYF
TRBV3-1/TRBV3-2,.,.,TRBJ2-5,TGTGCCAGCAGCCCGACTAGGGTGGAGACCCAGTACTTC,CASSPTRVETQYF
TRBV4-1,.,.,TRBJ1-2,TGCGCCAGCAGCCAAGGAGAGGTGGCCGTCGGAGGCTACACCTTC,CASSQGEVAVGGYTF
TRBV27,.,once,TRBJ2-2,TGTGCCAGCAGTTTATACTCGCTCGGCGGGGAGCTGTTTTTT,CASSLYSLGGELFF
TRBV7-9,TRBD1,.,TRBJ1-2,TGTGCCAGCAGCCCAACGGGACAGCGATTCTATGGCTACACCTTC,CASSPTGQRFYGYTF
TRBV10-1,.,.,TRBJ2-3,TGCGCCAGCAGTGGAGTGGGGTTCAGGGGTACACATCCAGATACGCAGTATTTT,CASSGVGFRGTHPDTQYF
TRBV25-1,.,.,TRBJ2-7,TGTGCCAGCAGGGGGCGGACGGTACCCTACGAGCAGTACTTC,CASRGRTVPYEQYF
TRBV9,.,.,TRBJ1-6,TGTGCCAGCAGCGCTCAGGTCACCTATAATTCACCCCTCCACTTT,CASSAQVTYNSPLHF
TRBV28,.,.,TRBJ1-5,TGTGCCAGCAGTTTATCCAGGGATTTGCGCAATCAGCCCCAGCATTTT,CASSLSRDLRNQPQHF
TRBV9,TRBD1,.,TRBJ2-7,TGTGCCAGCAGCGTAGGGACAGGGACCCTCGAGCAGTACTTC,CASSVGTGTLEQYF
TRBV5-1,.,many,TRBJ2-2,TGCGCCAGCAGCTTGGGGCAGGGGCAAGCCCATGGGTCCGGGGAGCTGTTTTTT,CASSLGQGQAHGSGELFF
TRBV18,.,.,TRBJ1-1,TGTGCCAGCTCACAGCTGGGACAGAACACTGAAGCTTTCTTT,CASSQLGQNTEAFF
TRBV12-3/TRBV12-4,.,.,TRBJ1-1,TGTGCCAGCAGTTTATTCCAGAACACTGAAGCTTTCTTT,CASSLFQNTEAFF
TRBV3-1/TRBV3-2,TRBD1,.,TRBJ1-5,TGTGCCAGCAGCCCATCCGACAGGGTGGGCAATCAGCCCCAGCATTTT,CASSPSDRVGNQPQHF
TRBV19,.,.,TRBJ1-1,TGTGCCAGTAGTATAGATCGCCAGGGGTCGGTTGAAGCTTTCTTT,CASSIDRQGSVEAFF
TRBV5-8,TRBD1,once,TRBJ1-1,TGTGCCAGCAGCTTGAGGGGGCCGTACACTGAAGCTTTCTTT,CASSLRGPYTEAFF
TRBV14,TRBD2,.,TRBJ2-3,TGTGCCAGCAGCCAAAGACTAGCGGGGGGGCCGAGGGACCCAGATACGCAGTATTTT,CASSQRLAGGPRDPDTQYF
TRBV5-6,.,.,TRBJ1-1,TGTGCCAGCAGCTTTTTGGGGGGGGGCACTGAAGCTTTCTTT,CASSFLGGGTEAFF
TRBV28,.,.,TRBJ1-1,TGTGCCAGCAGTTTCACTCTAAACACTGAAGCTTTCTTT,CASSFTLNTEAFF
TRBV7-9,.,.,TRBJ1-1,TGTGCCAGCAGCTTAGTGGCAGGGCCGAACACTGAAGCTTTCTTT,CASSLVAGPNTEAFF
TRBV11-2,TRBD2,.,TRBJ2-3,TGTGCCAGCAGCTTCGCTAGCGGGGGGATCACAGATACGCAGTATTTT,CASSFASGGITDTQYF
TRBV10-3,TRBD1,few,TRBJ1-5,TGTGCCATCAGTGCGACAGGGATAGGCAATCAGCCCCAGCATTTT,CAISATGIGNQPQHF
TRBV28,.,.,TRBJ1-1,TGTGCCAGCACCTTTCCGGGCCAGGGGCCATCAAAGAACACTGAAGCTTTCTTT,CASTFPGQGPSKNTEAFF
TRBV10-3,TRBD1,.,TRBJ1-5,TGTGCCATCAGTGACTCCGGACAGGGGGGTAATCAGCCCCAGCATTTT,CAISDSGQGGNQPQHF
TRBV12-5,.,.,TRBJ2-3,TGTGCTAGTGGTGTAGCTAGCACAGATACGCAGTATTTT,CASGVASTDTQYF
TRBV4-2,TRBD2,.,TRBJ2-3,TGTGCCAGCAGCTTCGGGACTAGCGGGAGGGCAGATACGCAGTATTTT,CASSFGTSGRADTQYF